This TCR beta chain was profiled in a study of blood T cell repertoires in COVID-19. The overall study: Some COVID-19 samples were acute and others convalescent; all came from the United States, Italy and Spain. Sample material is recorded as cDNA or gDNA derived from T cells, B-cell-depleted T cells, or PBMCs.

The CDR3 runs to 15 residues. Authors' processing steps: Reference gene primers were amplified, and this amplification served to estimate nucleated cell counts. Clones were sequenced by immunoSEQ multiplex PCR, and TCRdb holds only the in-frame ones, with some missing. V and J calls and clone size come straight from that table; D and trimming were deduced from the DNA. The table lists about 120,000 clones, approximately 67% of them singletons, with over 6% in the top ten. This receptor was taken from a woman aged 55-70 years with acute or convalescent COVID-19. J is TRBJ1-5 and V is TRBV21-1; the table's D call, TRBD1, has no DNA check behind it. TRBV21-1 is termed a pseudogene. Sample: peripheral blood. Here the CDR3 reads CASSPPGQGTQPQHF. CDR3 sequence (DNA): TGTGCCAGCAGCCCCCCGGGACAGGGGACCCAGCCCCAGCATTTT.